The clone carrying this T cell receptor beta chain was seen only once. Its target is not known. The record originates from a study of CD4+ T cells in melanoma. Study-wide points: In melanoma, neoantigen-specific CD4+ T cells reportedly differed in differentiation state.

Profiling relied on immunoSEQ multiplex PCR, and the TCRdb table lists in-frame clones only, not all of them. The data show roughly 150,000 clones, around nine tenths seen once. The germline V gene has CDR1 SGDLS and CDR2 YYNGEE. The CDR3 is 16 residues long. V lost 3 bases to trimming and J lost 0 bases, with 16 bases between them. J is TRBJ2-7 and V is TRBV9, with D tentatively TRBD1 (6 bases). The receptor was derived from a human donor with melanoma. The CDR3: CASSAKPRGPSYEQYF. DNA for the CDR3: TGTGCCAGCAGCGCAAAACCCAGGGGACCCTCCTACGAGCAGTACTTC.